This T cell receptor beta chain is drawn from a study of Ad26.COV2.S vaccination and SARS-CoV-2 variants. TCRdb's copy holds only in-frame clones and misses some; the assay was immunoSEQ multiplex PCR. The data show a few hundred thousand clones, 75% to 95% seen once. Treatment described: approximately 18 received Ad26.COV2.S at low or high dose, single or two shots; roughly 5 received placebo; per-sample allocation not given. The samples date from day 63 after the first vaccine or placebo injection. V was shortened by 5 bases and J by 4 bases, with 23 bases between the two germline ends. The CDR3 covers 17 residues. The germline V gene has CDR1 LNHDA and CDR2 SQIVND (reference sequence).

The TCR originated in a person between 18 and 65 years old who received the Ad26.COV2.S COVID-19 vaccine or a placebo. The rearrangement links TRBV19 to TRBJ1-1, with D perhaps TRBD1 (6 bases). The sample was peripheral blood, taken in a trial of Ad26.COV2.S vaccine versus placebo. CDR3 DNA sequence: TGTGCCAGTAGTGGGGTACGACATGGGGGGCCCGCCACTGAAGCTTTCTTT. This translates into CASSGVRHGGPATEAFF.